The rows below give T cell receptor beta chains drawn from one sample of a study of patients and donors after allogeneic stem cell transplantation. TCRdb processed the RT-PCR reads anew with MiXCR; each CDR3 protein has one entry. The sample consists of about 230,000 distinct CDR3 sequences, around 14% of them appearing once. The sample consisted of blood, either unsorted or a sorted T cell fraction (not recorded which). Source of these receptors: a human donor who was either an allogeneic HSCT recipient or a stem cell or donor lymphocyte infusion donor (not recorded which). It is not recorded whose cells these are; they may come from a transplant donor. CDR3s include the opening cysteine and the closing phenylalanine or tryptophan. The D gene is left open where the match is weak. Clone size, where shown, is once, few, many, or a class for clones that have expanded.

d_gene: .; v_gene: TRBV25-1; j_gene: TRBJ2-7; abundance: many; CDR3aa: CASSEFLRGRYEQYF; CDR3nt: TGTGCCAGCAGTGAGTTTCTAAGGGGGAGGTACGAGCAGTACTTC
d_gene: .; v_gene: TRBV9; j_gene: TRBJ1-3; abundance: many; CDR3aa: CASSVAPTGENTIYF; CDR3nt: TGTGCCAGCAGCGTAGCTCCAACTGGGGAAAACACCATATATTTT
d_gene: .; v_gene: TRBV20-1; j_gene: TRBJ2-1; abundance: .; CDR3aa: CSARAAYNEQFF; CDR3nt: TGCAGTGCTAGGGCAGCTTACAATGAGCAGTTCTTC
d_gene: TRBD2; v_gene: TRBV2; j_gene: TRBJ2-2; abundance: many; CDR3aa: CASSRMTSAGELFF; CDR3nt: TGTGCCAGCAGTCGAATGACTAGCGCCGGGGAGCTGTTTTTT
d_gene: .; v_gene: TRBV18; j_gene: TRBJ2-7; abundance: few; CDR3aa: CASSPFINSEYEQYF; CDR3nt: TGTGCCAGCTCACCCTTTATTAACTCAGAATACGAGCAGTACTTC
d_gene: TRBD1; v_gene: TRBV20-1; j_gene: TRBJ2-2; abundance: .; CDR3aa: CSGSYGTGGIGELFF; CDR3nt: TGCAGTGGGTCTTATGGGACAGGGGGCATCGGGGAGCTGTTTTTT
d_gene: TRBD1; v_gene: TRBV6-5; j_gene: TRBJ1-5; abundance: many; CDR3aa: CASSYSGGVQPQHF; CDR3nt: TGTGCCAGCAGTTACTCAGGGGGCGTTCAGCCCCAGCATTTT
d_gene: TRBD2; v_gene: TRBV19; j_gene: TRBJ2-5; abundance: few; CDR3aa: CASRTSGEETQYF; CDR3nt: TGTGCCAGTAGGACTAGCGGAGAAGAGACCCAGTACTTC
d_gene: TRBD2; v_gene: TRBV10-3; j_gene: TRBJ2-5; abundance: few; CDR3aa: CAISASGRETQYF; CDR3nt: TGTGCCATCAGTGCTAGCGGTAGAGAGACCCAGTACTTC
d_gene: TRBD2; v_gene: TRBV15; j_gene: TRBJ2-3; abundance: many; CDR3aa: CATSSRLAGGTDTQYF; CDR3nt: TGTGCCACCAGCAGTCGACTAGCGGGGGGGACGGATACGCAGTATTTT
d_gene: TRBD1; v_gene: TRBV9; j_gene: TRBJ2-2; abundance: few; CDR3aa: CASSVVGTGGELFF; CDR3nt: TGTGCCAGCAGCGTAGTCGGGACAGGCGGGGAGCTGTTTTTT
d_gene: TRBD2; v_gene: TRBV24-1; j_gene: TRBJ2-5; abundance: .; CDR3aa: CATSDPSGGNQETQYF; CDR3nt: TGTGCCACCAGTGATCCTAGCGGGGGAAACCAAGAGACCCAGTACTTC
d_gene: TRBD1; v_gene: TRBV20-1; j_gene: TRBJ1-6; abundance: few; CDR3aa: CSARDTRGRDSPLHF; CDR3nt: TGCAGTGCTAGAGATACCAGGGGGCGCGATTCACCCCTCCACTTT
d_gene: .; v_gene: TRBV6-5; j_gene: TRBJ1-2; abundance: .; CDR3aa: CASSYSSAVYYGHTF; CDR3nt: TGTGCCAGCAGTTACTCCTCGGCAGTTTACTATGGCCACACCTTC
d_gene: .; v_gene: TRBV24-1; j_gene: TRBJ2-7; abundance: .; CDR3aa: CATSDLLGQAVTYEQYF; CDR3nt: TGTGCCACCAGTGATTTGCTGGGGCAGGCGGTAACCTACGAGCAGTACTTC
d_gene: TRBD2; v_gene: TRBV25-1; j_gene: TRBJ2-7; abundance: .; CDR3aa: CASSAQPGLAISYEQYF; CDR3nt: TGTGCCAGCAGTGCACAACCGGGACTAGCGATTTCCTACGAGCAGTACTTC
d_gene: .; v_gene: TRBV2; j_gene: TRBJ1-2; abundance: .; CDR3aa: CASNDKESLNGYTF; CDR3nt: TGTGCCAGCAATGATAAGGAATCGTTGAATGGCTACACCTTC
d_gene: TRBD2; v_gene: TRBV7-3; j_gene: TRBJ2-2; abundance: few; CDR3aa: CASSFSGLAGGGELFF; CDR3nt: TGTGCCAGCAGCTTCTCGGGACTAGCGGGTGGCGGGGAGCTGTTTTTT
d_gene: .; v_gene: TRBV3-1; j_gene: TRBJ1-2; abundance: few; CDR3aa: CASSQGAIYGYTF; CDR3nt: TGTGCCAGCAGCCAAGGGGCCATCTATGGCTACACCTTC
d_gene: .; v_gene: TRBV20-1; j_gene: TRBJ2-7; abundance: .; CDR3aa: CSAGRSTYEQYF; CDR3nt: TGCAGTGCTGGACGAAGCACTTACGAGCAGTACTTC
d_gene: .; v_gene: TRBV19; j_gene: TRBJ1-1; abundance: .; CDR3aa: CASRIQLNTEAFF; CDR3nt: TGTGCCAGTAGGATACAGCTGAACACTGAAGCTTTCTTT
d_gene: .; v_gene: TRBV7-3; j_gene: TRBJ1-6; abundance: .; CDR3aa: CASSYNDGYNSPLHF; CDR3nt: TGTGCCAGCAGTTATAATGACGGATATAATTCACCCCTCCACTTT
d_gene: .; v_gene: TRBV15; j_gene: TRBJ1-2; abundance: few; CDR3aa: CATSRIRDGNYGYTF; CDR3nt: TGTGCCACCAGCAGAATCCGGGACGGTAACTATGGCTACACCTTC
d_gene: TRBD1; v_gene: TRBV20-1; j_gene: TRBJ1-5; abundance: .; CDR3aa: CSATQGMSNQPQHF; CDR3nt: TGCAGTGCTACACAGGGGATGAGCAATCAGCCCCAGCATTTT
d_gene: .; v_gene: TRBV2; j_gene: TRBJ1-1; abundance: few; CDR3aa: CASSERPGSTEAFF; CDR3nt: TGTGCCAGCAGTGAGCGACCAGGGAGCACTGAAGCTTTCTTT